A selection of T cell receptor beta chains follows, all from one sample in a study of shared clonotypes between healthy human individuals. Libraries were prepared by immunoSEQ multiplex PCR; TCRdb keeps only in-frame clonotypes and omits some of them. The table lists around 2.5 million clones, 93% of them singletons, with 0.36% in the top ten. Sequencing was carried out using naive CD4+ T cells from PBMCs. The receptors shown here come from a man aged 18 to 35 in good health. Some clones in this sample may be carry-over from other donors' samples. CDR3s include the opening cysteine and the closing phenylalanine or tryptophan. A D gene is named only where the DNA matches it firmly. The size entry is marked missing in some rows and otherwise reads once, few, many or a size class.

d_call j_call clone_size v_call cdr3_aa cdr3_nt
. TRBJ2-5 . TRBV5-1 CASTLGGQETQYF TGCGCCAGCACCCTGGGGGGCCAAGAGACCCAGTACTTC
. TRBJ1-5 few TRBV19 CASSIQEQTNQPQHF TGTGCCAGTAGTATACAGGAACAGACAAATCAGCCCCAGCATTTT
TRBD1 TRBJ1-2 . TRBV7-9 CASSLALGQGSGYTF TGTGCCAGCAGCTTAGCGCTCGGACAGGGCTCCGGCTACACCTTC
TRBD2 TRBJ2-1 . TRBV28 CASSLLAGGPRNEQFF TGTGCCAGCAGTTTACTTGCGGGAGGGCCGAGGAATGAGCAGTTCTTC
TRBD2 TRBJ2-1 . TRBV11-2 CASSFRSGLANNEQFF TGTGCCAGCAGCTTCCGGTCGGGACTAGCGAACAATGAGCAGTTCTTC
. TRBJ2-1 once TRBV5-1 CASSLGGANEQFF TGCGCCAGCAGCTTAGGGGGGGCCAATGAGCAGTTCTTC
TRBD1 TRBJ2-7 . TRBV11-1 CASSHTGTGNFYEQYF TGTGCCAGCAGCCACACCGGGACAGGTAACTTCTACGAGCAGTACTTC
TRBD1 TRBJ2-7 . TRBV19 CASSTPPRRGGLYEQYF TGTGCCAGTAGTACCCCCCCCCGCCGAGGGGGCCTTTACGAGCAGTACTTC
. TRBJ2-5 . TRBV28 CASSFLTDQETQYF TGTGCCAGCAGTTTTCTGACAGACCAAGAGACCCAGTACTTC
. TRBJ2-5 once TRBV18 CASSPLSEETQYF TGTGCCAGCTCACCGTTGAGCGAAGAGACCCAGTACTTC
. TRBJ2-7 . TRBV7-9 CASSHSVEGGREQYF TGTGCCAGCAGCCATAGCGTGGAGGGCGGGCGGGAGCAGTACTTC
TRBD1 TRBJ1-1 . TRBV5-1 CASTHGDRGISSPEAFF TGCGCCAGCACCCACGGGGACAGGGGAATATCGTCCCCTGAAGCTTTCTTT
TRBD1 TRBJ1-2 . TRBV5-1 CASSPNTPGQGDYGYTF TGCGCCAGCAGCCCCAACACGCCGGGACAGGGGGACTATGGCTACACCTTC
TRBD1 TRBJ1-2 few TRBV27 CASSPLDRGEGYTF TGTGCCAGCAGTCCCCTGGACAGGGGGGAAGGCTACACCTTC
TRBD2 TRBJ2-2 . TRBV9 CASSETSGSTGELFF TGTGCCAGCAGCGAAACTAGCGGGAGCACCGGGGAGCTGTTTTTT
. TRBJ2-2 . TRBV28 CASRRTGKPGELFF TGTGCCAGCCGCCGAACAGGGAAACCCGGGGAGCTGTTTTTT
TRBD2 TRBJ2-7 . TRBV10-2 CASSELREGIEQYF TGCGCCAGCAGTGAGTTGCGGGAGGGAATCGAGCAGTACTTC
. TRBJ2-5 . TRBV20-1 CSAQYQETQYF TGCAGTGCTCAGTACCAAGAGACCCAGTACTTC
TRBD1 TRBJ2-7 . TRBV19 CATRFRTGDSYEQYF TGTGCCACCCGTTTCCGGACAGGGGACTCCTACGAGCAGTACTTC
. TRBJ1-3 . TRBV9 CASSVDSGNTIYF TGTGCCAGCAGCGTAGACAGCGGAAACACCATATATTTT
. TRBJ1-2 . TRBV5-5 CASSPLWGGDYGYTF TGTGCCAGCAGCCCCCTGTGGGGGGGAGACTATGGCTACACCTTC
TRBD2 TRBJ2-2 . TRBV11-2 CASSSSSGINTGELFF TGTGCCAGCAGCTCCTCTAGCGGTATCAACACCGGGGAGCTGTTTTTT
TRBD2 TRBJ2-1 . TRBV6-5 CASSYYGLAGRNEQFF TGTGCCAGCAGTTACTATGGACTAGCGGGACGCAATGAGCAGTTCTTC
. TRBJ2-3 . TRBV2 CASSEASETDTQYF TGTGCCAGCAGTGAAGCGAGCGAGACAGATACGCAGTATTTT
. TRBJ1-1 . TRBV5-4 CASSPSAGARNTEAFF TGTGCCAGCAGCCCAAGCGCGGGGGCTCGCAACACTGAAGCTTTCTTT
. TRBJ1-1 . TRBV4-2 CASSQIDRLNTEAFF TGTGCCAGCAGCCAAATCGACAGACTGAACACTGAAGCTTTCTTT
. TRBJ2-7 . TRBV28 CASSLTGSYEQYF TGTGCCAGCAGTTTGACGGGGAGCTACGAGCAGTACTTC
. TRBJ2-1 . TRBV20-1 CSATGNEQFF TGCAGTGCCACAGGGAATGAGCAGTTCTTC
TRBD1 TRBJ1-1 . TRBV30 CAWSEKTGESF TGTGCCTGGAGTGAAAAGACAGGGGAGTCCTTT
. TRBJ1-1 once TRBV4-3 CASSQDPRTAEAFF TGCGCCAGCAGCCAAGATCCCAGGACAGCTGAAGCTTTCTTT
TRBD2 TRBJ2-1 . TRBV5-1 CASSTGTSGTSSYNEQFF TGCGCCAGCAGCACAGGGACTAGCGGGACGAGCTCCTACAATGAGCAGTTCTTC
. TRBJ2-7 . TRBV6-5 CASSPRDSYEQYF TGTGCCAGCAGCCCCCGGGACTCGTACGAGCAGTACTTC
. TRBJ2-6 once TRBV27 CASTGTPRANVLTF TGTGCCAGTACCGGGACACCACGGGCCAACGTCCTGACTTTC
. TRBJ1-2 . TRBV7-3 CASSLSADYGYTF TGTGCCAGCAGCTTATCGGCAGACTATGGCTACACCTTC
. TRBJ2-5 . TRBV12-5 CASGAGQTGETQYF TGTGCTAGTGGAGCGGGCCAGACGGGTGAGACCCAGTACTTC
TRBD1 TRBJ1-2 . TRBV28 CASSLSSGQGGYGYTF TGTGCCAGCAGTTTGAGCAGCGGACAGGGGGGCTATGGCTACACCTTC
. TRBJ2-7 once TRBV12-1 CASSFALRTGGVTGYEQYF TGTGCCAGCAGCTTTGCGCTGCGGACAGGGGGCGTGACGGGCTACGAGCAGTACTTC
TRBD2 TRBJ2-3 once TRBV5-1 CASSFSTSGSADTQYF TGCGCCAGCAGCTTCTCCACTAGCGGGAGCGCAGATACGCAGTATTTT
. TRBJ2-7 . TRBV12-5 CASGLLVGGPNYEQYF TGTGCTAGTGGTTTGTTAGTTGGGGGGCCAAACTACGAGCAGTACTTC
. TRBJ2-3 . TRBV5-1 CASSLAGERDTQYF TGCGCCAGCAGCCTCGCTGGTGAGAGAGATACGCAGTATTTT